Described below is a single T cell receptor beta chain sequence and its context. The CDR3 spans 15 residues. Germline V gives CDR1 SGHDT, CDR2 YYEEEE. Trimming took off 4 bases at V and 0 bases at J, with 13 bases between the two ends. In the study's own analysis: Researchers report that nucleated cell counts were estimated from reference gene primer amplification. Sequencing was performed with immunoSEQ multiplex PCR; in TCRdb, only in-frame clones are kept and a portion is missing. V and J calls and clone size are those listed in that table; D and trimming were worked out from the DNA. The table lists approximately 83,000 clones, roughly 80% of them singletons. The sample comes from a study of blood T cell repertoires in COVID-19. About the research overall: The United States, Italy and Spain provided the acute and convalescent COVID-19 samples.

V gene TRBV5-6 combines with J gene TRBJ1-1, with TRBD1 as a possible D gene (6 bases). What was sequenced was peripheral blood. The sequence derives from a man aged 50 or older with acute or convalescent COVID-19. Written as DNA, the CDR3 is TGTGCCAGCAGCCCCACAGGGCTCATGAACACTGAAGCTTTCTTT. Translating gives CASSPTGLMNTEAFF.